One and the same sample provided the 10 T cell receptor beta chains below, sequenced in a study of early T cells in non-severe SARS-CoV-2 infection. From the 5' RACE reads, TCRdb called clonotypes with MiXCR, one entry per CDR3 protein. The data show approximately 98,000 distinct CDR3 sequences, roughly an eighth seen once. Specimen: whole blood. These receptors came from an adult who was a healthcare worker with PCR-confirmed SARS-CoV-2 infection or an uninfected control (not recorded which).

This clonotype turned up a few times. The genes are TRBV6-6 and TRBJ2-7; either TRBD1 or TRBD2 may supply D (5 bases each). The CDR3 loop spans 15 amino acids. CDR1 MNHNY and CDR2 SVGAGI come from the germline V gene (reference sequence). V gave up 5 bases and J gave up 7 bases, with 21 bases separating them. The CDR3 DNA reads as TGTGCCAGCAGTGGGGCCCCCGGGGTATCTCAGGAGCAGTACTTC. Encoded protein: CASSGAPGVSQEQYF.

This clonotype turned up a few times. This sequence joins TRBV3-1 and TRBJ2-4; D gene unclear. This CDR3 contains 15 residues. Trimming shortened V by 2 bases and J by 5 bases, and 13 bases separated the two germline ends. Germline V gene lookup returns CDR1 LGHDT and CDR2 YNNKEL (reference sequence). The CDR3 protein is CASSQRWAVENIQYF. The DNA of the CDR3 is TGTGCCAGCAGCCAACGATGGGCAGTCGAAAACATTCAGTACTTC.

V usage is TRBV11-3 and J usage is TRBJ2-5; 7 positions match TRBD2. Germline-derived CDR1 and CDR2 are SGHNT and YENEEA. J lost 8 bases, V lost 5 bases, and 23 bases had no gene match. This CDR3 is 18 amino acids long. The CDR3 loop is CASSRDSGLAVRGETQYF. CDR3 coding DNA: TGTGCCAGCAGCCGGGACTCGGGGCTAGCGGTCCGGGGTGAAACCCAGTACTTC.

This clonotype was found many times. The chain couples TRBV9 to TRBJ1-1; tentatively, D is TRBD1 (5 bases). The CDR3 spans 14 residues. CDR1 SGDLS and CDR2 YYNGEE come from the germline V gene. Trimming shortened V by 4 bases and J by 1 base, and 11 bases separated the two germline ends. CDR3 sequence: CASSPGLPNTEAFF. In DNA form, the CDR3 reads TGTGCCAGCAGCCCGGGACTGCCGAACACTGAAGCTTTCTTT.

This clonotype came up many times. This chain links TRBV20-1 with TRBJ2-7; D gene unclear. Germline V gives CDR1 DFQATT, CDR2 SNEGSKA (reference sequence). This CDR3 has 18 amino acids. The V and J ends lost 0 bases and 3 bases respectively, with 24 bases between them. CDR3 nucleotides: TGCAGTGCTAGAGATAATCTGAATCCGTCCTATAGAGGCTACGAGCAGTACTTC. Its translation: CSARDNLNPSYRGYEQYF.

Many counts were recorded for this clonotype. The CDR3 region has the DNA TGTGCCAGCAGCCGTTGGGGTAGCGGGAGATTAGAGACCCAGTACTTC. Its protein product is CASSRWGSGRLETQYF. The J gene is TRBJ2-5, the V gene TRBV3-1; TRBD2 aligns across 9 bases. V shed 4 bases and J 4 bases; nucleotides not matched to a gene: 10. The V gene's germline CDR1 is LGHDT and CDR2 YNNKEL (reference sequence). The CDR3 is 16 residues long.

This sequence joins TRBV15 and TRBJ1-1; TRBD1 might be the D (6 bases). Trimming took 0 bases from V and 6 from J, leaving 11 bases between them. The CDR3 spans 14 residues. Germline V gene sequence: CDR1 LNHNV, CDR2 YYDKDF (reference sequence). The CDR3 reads CATSRDQGRSEAFF. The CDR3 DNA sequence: TGTGCCACCAGCAGAGATCAGGGGCGATCTGAAGCTTTCTTT.

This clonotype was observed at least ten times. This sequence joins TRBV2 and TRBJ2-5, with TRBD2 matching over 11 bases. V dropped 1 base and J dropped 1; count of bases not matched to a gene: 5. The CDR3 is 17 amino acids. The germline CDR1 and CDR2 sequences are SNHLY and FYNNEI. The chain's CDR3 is CASSEGVLAGGQETQYF. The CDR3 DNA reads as TGTGCCAGCAGTGAAGGGGTCCTAGCGGGGGGCCAAGAGACCCAGTACTTC.

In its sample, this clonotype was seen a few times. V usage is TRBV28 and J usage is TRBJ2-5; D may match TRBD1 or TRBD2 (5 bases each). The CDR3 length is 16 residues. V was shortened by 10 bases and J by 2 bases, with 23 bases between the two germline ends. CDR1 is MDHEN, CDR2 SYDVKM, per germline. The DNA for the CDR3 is TGTGCCATGTCTACTCGAGGTCCCGAGGGGCAAGAGACCCAGTACTTC. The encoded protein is CAMSTRGPEGQETQYF.

The CDR3 nucleotides are TGTGCCAGCAGCCCCGGGACAGAAAACATTCAGTACTTC. Its protein is CASSPGTENIQYF. V and J are TRBV9 and TRBJ2-4, with TRBD1 identical over 7 bases. CDR1 and CDR2 from the germline V gene are SGDLS and YYNGEE. The V and J ends lost 4 bases and 5 bases, in that order; junction bases with no gene match: 3. This CDR3 spans 13 amino acids.